One and the same sample provided the 14 T cell receptor beta chains below, sequenced in a study of blood T cell repertoires in COVID-19. Profiled with immunoSEQ multiplex PCR; TCRdb holds only in-frame clones, not every one. The repertoire consists of roughly 55,000 clones, with 75% to 95% occurring once and the leading ten covering roughly an eighth. Source material: peripheral blood. The receptor source for this set is a human donor with active COVID-19. The donor label of this sample is uncertain.

This chain joins TRBV24-1 and TRBJ1-3; D gene uncertain. Germline V gene lookup returns CDR1 KGHDR and CDR2 SFDVKD. V dropped 3 bases and J dropped 4 bases, with 15 bases sitting between them. This CDR3 comprises 16 residues. The CDR3 DNA reads TGTGCCACCAGTGATAGCCCCGCGGTGAAAGGAAACACCATATATTTT. Its translation: CATSDSPAVKGNTIYF.

The chain combines TRBV30 with TRBJ1-5; 7 nucleotides align to TRBD1. CDR3 length equals 15 residues. V was clipped by 0 bases and J by 6 bases; unmatched bases: 8. CDR1 and CDR2 (germline): GTSNPN, SVGIG (reference sequence). DNA of the CDR3: TGTGCCTGGAGTGTACCGGGGACAGCGAGTCAGCCCCAGCATTTT. This sequence encodes CAWSVPGTASQPQHF.

This sequence joins TRBV5-1 and TRBJ1-4, with no clear D. V lost 0 bases and J 1 base, leaving 4 bases between the germline ends. CDR1 SGHRS and CDR2 YFSETQ come from the germline V gene. This CDR3 spans 14 amino acids. Written as DNA, the CDR3 is TGCGCCAGCAGCTTGGCGGGAACTAATGAAAAACTGTTTTTT. Translating gives CASSLAGTNEKLFF.

This chain links TRBV27 with TRBJ1-5; D is unresolved. In germline, CDR1 is MNHEY, CDR2 SMNVEV (reference sequence). V lost 4 bases to trimming and J lost 4 bases, with 8 bases between them. The CDR3 length is 13 residues. In nucleotides, the CDR3 is TGTGCCAGCAGTTCCTGGACTAATCAGCCCCAGCATTTT. This gives the protein CASSSWTNQPQHF.

This clone was recorded only once. The chain carries TRBV15 and TRBJ1-5, with a weak D call TRBD1 (6 bases). Germline V gene data show CDR1 as LNHNV and CDR2 as YYDKDF (reference sequence). The CDR3 is 17 amino acids. V was trimmed by 0 bases and J by 4 bases, leaving 16 bases between them. The CDR3, as DNA: TGTGCCACCAGCAGAGATCGGTACGGACAGCCTAATCAGCCCCAGCATTTT. It codes for CATSRDRYGQPNQPQHF.

V gene TRBV12-5 combines with J gene TRBJ2-3; TRBD2 might be the D (7 bases). CDR1 is LGHNT and CDR2 is FRNRAP in the germline V gene. The CDR3 totals 13 residues. V lost 3 bases to trimming and J lost 4 bases, with 8 bases between them. CDR3 nucleotide sequence: TGTGCTAGTGGTTTAGGGGGGGCAGATACGCAGTATTTT. The encoded protein is CASGLGGADTQYF.

The rearrangement joins TRBV2 to TRBJ2-7, with 8 bases aligning to TRBD2. Unmatched junction bases numbered 6, after V lost 1 base and J lost 4 bases. Germline CDR1 reads SNHLY; CDR2 reads FYNNEI. The CDR3 totals 15 residues. The CDR3 DNA is TGTGCCAGCAGTGAAGGGTTAGCGGGATATTACGAGCAGTACGTC. Translation gives CASSEGLAGYYEQYV.

The chain uses TRBV15 and TRBJ2-7; 7 bases match TRBD1. The CDR3 consists of 15 residues. Germline V gene sequence: CDR1 LNHNV, CDR2 YYDKDF (reference sequence). V was clipped by 8 bases and J by 4 bases; unmatched bases: 14. The CDR3 DNA sequence: TGTGCCACCTCGGACAGGCCCGCCTGGGTTTACGAGCAGTACTTC. It codes for CATSDRPAWVYEQYF.

The rearrangement uses TRBV7-3 and TRBJ2-1, with D possibly matching TRBD2 (6 bases). This CDR3 is 14 amino acids long. Trimming cost V 2 bases and J 6 bases, with 11 bases left between them. Germline V gene lookup returns CDR1 SGHTA and CDR2 FQGTGA. In DNA, the CDR3 is TGTGCCAGCAGCTTACTCGGGAGAAGCAATGAGCAGTTCTTC. This sequence encodes CASSLLGRSNEQFF. Using reference TRBV7-3 and TRBJ2-1 for the parts outside the CDR3, the full variable domain is GAGVSQTPSNKVTEKGKYVELRCDPISGHTALYWYRQSLGQGPEFLIYFQGTGAADDSGLPNDRFFAVRPEGSVSTLKIQRTERGDSAVYLCASSLLGRSNEQFFGPGTRLTVL.

This chain links TRBV19 with TRBJ1-1; 8 bases are a match to TRBD1. The V gene's germline CDR1 is LNHDA and CDR2 SQIVND (reference sequence). CDR3 length equals 14 residues. V shed 5 bases, J shed 2 bases, and the junction held 4 bases outside the gene matches. CDR3 in DNA: TGTGCCAGTAGTTTCCAGGGGGCTAACACTGAAGCTTTCTTT. This codes for CASSFQGANTEAFF.

The chain links TRBV6-2 or TRBV6-3 to TRBJ2-7; D perhaps matches TRBD1 (5 bases). CDR1 is MNHEY, CDR2 SVGEGT, per germline. The CDR3 is 14 amino acids. The V end lost 5 bases, the J end lost 0 bases, and 11 bases lay between the germline ends. This CDR3 reads CASSLRQLSYEQYV. The DNA for the CDR3 is TGTGCCAGCAGTCTCCGACAGCTCTCCTACGAGCAGTACGTC.

The sample holds one count of this clone. The chain employs TRBV6-5 and TRBJ1-6, with TRBD1 matching over 9 bases. With 2 bases clipped from V and 10 bases from J, the junction kept 6 bases outside the gene matches. Germline CDR1 MNHEY, CDR2 SVGAGI. The CDR3 has 15 amino acids. The CDR3 nucleotides read TGTGCCAGCAGTTACAAGGACAGGGGCGGCTCACCCCTCCACTTT. It yields the protein CASSYKDRGGSPLHF.

This chain connects TRBV12-5 to TRBJ1-2; perhaps TRBD1 as D (5 bases). CDR1 and CDR2 (germline): LGHNT, FRNRAP. Trimming stripped 2 bases from V and 7 bases from J, with 11 bases between. The CDR3 extends over 13 amino acids. The CDR3 bases are TGTGCTAGTGGTTTGTCCGGGGGTGGTGGCTACACCTTC. Translation: CASGLSGGGGYTF.

The CDR3, as DNA: TGTGCCAGTAGTACGACACTAGCGGGAGGGAGACCCACTTACTTC. Its translation is CASSTTLAGGRPTYF. The chain couples TRBV19 to TRBJ2-5; 13 bases line up with TRBD2. The CDR3 spans 15 residues. Germline-derived CDR1 and CDR2 are LNHDA and SQIVND (reference sequence). V lost 4 bases and J lost 14; bases outside the gene matches: 13.